The 17 T cell receptor beta chains in this list originate from one sample, sequenced in a study of T cells after yellow fever vaccination. TCRdb re-called the 5' RACE reads with MiXCR, one entry per CDR3 protein. The sample includes about 400,000 distinct CDR3 sequences, more than 9% of them seen just once. The material sequenced was PBMCs, taken on the day of the first yellow fever vaccination. These receptors were taken from a young man who received the YFV17D yellow fever vaccine.

This clonotype was found a few times. The rearrangement joins TRBV28 to TRBJ2-7; possibly TRBD2 for D (7 bases). Trimming shortened V by 4 bases and J by 0 bases, and 10 bases separated the two germline ends. Per the germline V gene, CDR1 is MDHEN and CDR2 is SYDVKM. The CDR3 totals 14 residues. Here the CDR3 DNA reads TGTGCCAGCAGTTCGGCGGGGGCCTCCTACGAGCAGTACTTC. Translating it yields CASSSAGASYEQYF. Combining the CDR3 with reference TRBV28 and TRBJ2-7 gives the whole variable domain DVKVTQSSRYLVKRTGEKVFLECVQDMDHENMFWYRQDPGLGLRLIYFSYDVKMKEKGDIPEGYSVSREKKERFSLILESASTNQTSMYLCASSSAGASYEQYFGPGTRLTVT.

This clonotype was detected only a few times. This chain joins TRBV18 and TRBJ2-2; D is perhaps TRBD1 (5 bases). CDR1 is KGHSH, CDR2 LQKENI, per germline. CDR3 length equals 17 residues. Trimming stripped 0 bases from V and 4 bases from J, with 15 bases between. The CDR3 bases are TGTGCCAGCTCACCACCGGGCGTAGGGGCGGCCACCGGGGAGCTGTTTTTT. Translating it yields CASSPPGVGAATGELFF.

This sequence joins TRBV5-1 and TRBJ2-3, with 12 nucleotides matching TRBD1. V gave up 4 bases and J gave up 2 bases; unmatched junction bases: 8. Germline V lookup: CDR1 SGHRS, CDR2 YFSETQ. There are 17 residues in the CDR3. In DNA form, the CDR3 reads TGCGCCAGCAGCAAAGGGACAGGGGGCGCGGACACAGATACGCAGTATTTT. This encodes CASSKGTGGADTDTQYF. Filled out from reference TRBV5-1 and TRBJ2-3, the complete variable domain reads KAGVTQTPRYLIKTRGQQVTLSCSPISGHRSVSWYQQTPGQGLQFLFEYFSETQRNKGNFPGRFSGRQFSNSRSEMNVSTLELGDSALYLCASSKGTGGADTDTQYFGPGTRLTVL.

This clonotype was picked up many times. The CDR3 is CASSVQRSDTQYF. In nucleotides, the CDR3 is TGTGCCAGCAGTGTTCAAAGATCAGATACGCAGTATTTT. The chain carries TRBV6-1 and TRBJ2-3; D unclear. Germline values: CDR1 MNHNS, CDR2 SASEGT. The ends were cut back, 4 bases at V and 4 bases at J, with 9 bases in the middle. The CDR3 has 13 amino acids.

This clonotype was detected a few times. This chain joins TRBV20-1 and TRBJ2-7; D is uncertain. The CDR3 is 14 amino acids. V was trimmed by 3 bases and J by 2 bases, leaving 14 bases between them. Germline V gives CDR1 DFQATT, CDR2 SNEGSKA (reference sequence). The CDR3 nucleotides read TGCAGTGCTAGCGGCCTCCCCGGAACCTACGAGCAGTACTTC. This encodes CSASGLPGTYEQYF.

The chain combines TRBV5-1 with TRBJ2-4; no firm D call. There are 11 residues in the CDR3. Germline CDR1 SGHRS, CDR2 YFSETQ. V was cut by 4 bases and J by 5 bases, with 4 bases left in between. CDR3 in amino acids: CASSLENIQYF. The DNA of the CDR3 is TGCGCCAGCAGCCTCGAAAACATTCAGTACTTC.

V gene TRBV10-3 combines with J gene TRBJ2-1; maybe TRBD1 (5 bases). Germline assignment: CDR1 ENHRY and CDR2 SYGVKD. This CDR3 region has 15 residues. Deletions cut 6 bases from V and 0 bases from J, with 12 bases between. The CDR3 loop reads CAIRKQASSYNEQFF. The DNA of the CDR3 is TGTGCCATCAGGAAACAGGCGAGCTCCTACAATGAGCAGTTCTTC.

In this sample, this clonotype turned up a few times. This chain uses TRBV2 with TRBJ1-6; D ambiguous. V lost 5 bases to trimming and J lost 8 bases, with 7 bases between them. Per the germline V gene, CDR1 is SNHLY and CDR2 is FYNNEI. This CDR3 contains 12 residues. The CDR3 DNA reads as TGTGCCAGCAGTCAAACAGATTCACCCCTCCACTTT. Translation: CASSQTDSPLHF. Looking up the rest from reference TRBV2 and TRBJ1-6 gives the full variable domain: EPEVTQTPSHQVTQMGQEVILRCVPISNHLYFYWYRQILGQKVEFLVSFYNNEISEKSEIFDDQFSVERPDGSNFTLKIRSTKLEDSAMYFCASSQTDSPLHFGNGTRLTVT.

This clonotype has only a few counts. The chain joins TRBV12-3 or TRBV12-4 to TRBJ2-1; no definite D call. The V end lost 7 bases, the J end lost 0 bases, and 13 bases lay between the germline ends. This CDR3 contains 15 residues. The CDR3 DNA sequence: TGTGCCAGCACCTTCCAGTCAAGCTCCTACAATGAGCAGTTCTTC. It specifies CASTFQSSSYNEQFF.

The chain links TRBV28 to TRBJ1-2; D is unresolved. V was clipped by 5 bases and J by 0 bases, with 13 bases between them. Germline V lookup: CDR1 MDHEN, CDR2 SYDVKM. This CDR3 comprises 15 residues. CDR3: CASSLPRRANYGYTF. The CDR3 nucleotides read TGTGCCAGCAGTCTCCCCAGGAGAGCTAACTATGGCTACACCTTC.

This clonotype has at least ten counts. The chain is built from TRBV5-1 and TRBJ1-1; D call uncertain. The CDR3 has 12 amino acids. Germline-derived CDR1 and CDR2 are SGHRS and YFSETQ. V was shortened by 2 bases and J by 4 bases, with 6 bases between the two germline ends. The CDR3 protein is CASSFEGTEAFF. Here the CDR3 DNA reads TGCGCCAGCAGCTTTGAGGGCACTGAAGCTTTCTTT.

This clonotype was found many times. This chain links TRBV6-5 with TRBJ2-1; a weak D match, TRBD2 (5 bases). With 6 bases removed from V and 13 bases from J, the gap between germline ends came to 13 bases. Germline loops: CDR1 MNHEY, CDR2 SVGAGI. The CDR3 loop spans 11 amino acids. CDR3 DNA: TGTGCCAGCAGCCGGGGTGTGGCCCAGTTCTTC. This gives the protein CASSRGVAQFF.

V is TRBV27 and J is TRBJ1-1, with 12 positions matching TRBD1. Germline V lookup: CDR1 MNHEY, CDR2 SMNVEV (reference sequence). After removal of 3 bases from V and 5 bases from J, the junction contained 7 bases not matched to a gene. This CDR3 contains 16 residues. The CDR3 loop reads CASSLGTGGALTEAFF. DNA of the CDR3: TGTGCCAGCAGTTTGGGGACAGGGGGCGCATTGACTGAAGCTTTCTTT.

This clonotype appeared a few times. The CDR3 region is CSARGVSGSDGETQYF. The DNA for the CDR3 is TGCAGTGCTAGAGGGGTTAGCGGGTCCGACGGGGAGACCCAGTACTTC. V usage is TRBV20-1 and J usage is TRBJ2-5, with 7 bases aligning to TRBD2. This CDR3 contains 16 residues. The V gene end was trimmed by 1 base and the J gene end by 5 bases; junction bases not matched to a gene: 13. From germline, CDR1 is DFQATT and CDR2 SNEGSKA (reference sequence).

This clonotype appeared many times. The chain is built from TRBV5-1 and TRBJ2-3; possible D gene TRBD1, 7 bases. CDR1 is SGHRS and CDR2 is YFSETQ in the germline V gene. V gave up 9 bases and J gave up 0 bases, with 20 bases separating them. The CDR3 runs to 16 residues. The CDR3 is CATSGDRASSTDTQYF. CDR3 sequence (DNA): TGCGCCACCTCGGGAGACAGGGCTTCTAGCACAGATACGCAGTATTTT.

In this sample, this clonotype turned up a few times. The chain uses TRBV5-1 and TRBJ2-3, with a tentative D call TRBD2 (6 bases). In germline, CDR1 is SGHRS, CDR2 YFSETQ. V dropped 2 bases and J dropped 6 bases, with 13 bases sitting between them. This CDR3 comprises 14 residues. The CDR3 DNA follows: TGCGCCAGCAGCTTTGGAGGGTCCTCCGATACGCAGTATTTT. Its protein is CASSFGGSSDTQYF.

The genes are TRBV6-5 and TRBJ2-1; no clear D gene. Per germline, CDR1 MNHEY and CDR2 SVGAGI. This CDR3 is 17 amino acids long. Trimming removed 2 bases from V and 3 bases from J, with 17 bases in between. CDR3 protein: CASSYGFNADLYNEQFF. The CDR3 coding sequence is TGTGCCAGCAGTTACGGGTTCAATGCGGACCTCTACAATGAGCAGTTCTTC.